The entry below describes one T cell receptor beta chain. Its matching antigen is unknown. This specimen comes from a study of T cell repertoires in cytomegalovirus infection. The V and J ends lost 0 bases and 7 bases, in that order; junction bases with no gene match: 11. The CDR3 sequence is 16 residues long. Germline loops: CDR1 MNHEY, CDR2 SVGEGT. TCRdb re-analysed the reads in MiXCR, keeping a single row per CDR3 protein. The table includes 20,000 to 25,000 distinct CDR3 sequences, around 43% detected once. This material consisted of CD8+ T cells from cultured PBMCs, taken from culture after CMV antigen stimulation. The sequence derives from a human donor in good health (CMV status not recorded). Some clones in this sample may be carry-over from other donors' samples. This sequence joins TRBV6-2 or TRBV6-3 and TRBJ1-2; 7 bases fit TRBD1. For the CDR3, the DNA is TGTGCCAGCAGTTACTCCCCTTCGGACAGGAGCAGTGGCTACACCTTC. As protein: CASSYSPSDRSSGYTF.